Below, one T cell receptor (beta chain) is given with its context. Some clones are missing from TCRdb's copy, which holds only in-frame ones; the method was immunoSEQ multiplex PCR. The sample contains roughly 230,000 clones, around 87% of which appear only once. The CDR3 extends over 16 amino acids. Trimming took 0 bases from V and 7 from J; bases not matched to a gene: 8. In germline, CDR1 is LGHNA, CDR2 YNFKEQ. This specimen belongs to a study of blood T cell repertoires in COVID-19. Study information: Acute and convalescent COVID-19 samples came from the United States, Italy and Spain.

Participant age was about 18 to 89 years, and participants resided in fewer than 30 US areas. Clinical history reported by participants formed the basis on which cohorts were assigned. The sequenced sample consisted of PBMCs or T cells enriched from blood (not recorded which). V usage is TRBV4-2 and J usage is TRBJ2-2, with 7 positions matching TRBD1. The source of this sequence is a man aged 25 to 40 in a cohort exposed to, infected with or recovered from COVID-19 (not recorded which). In nucleotides, the CDR3 is TGTGCCAGCAGCCAAGAACCTGGACAGGTGATCGGGGAGCTGTTTTTT. Protein product: CASSQEPGQVIGELFF.